This TCR beta chain originates from a study of spatial heterogeneity in lung cancer. Study-level background: More beta-chain than alpha-chain sequences were consistently detected. Overall study results and limits: More often at tumor resection than at routine follow-up, ubiquitous expanded tumor TCRs were detected in the blood.

This clonotype was counted ten times or more. What it recognizes is unknown. V shed 6 bases, J shed 3 bases, and the junction held 4 bases outside the gene matches. The CDR3 covers 14 residues. Each CDR3 protein gets one entry after TCRdb re-called the 5' RACE reads with MiXCR. Of 6,500 or so distinct CDR3 sequences in the sample, about 7% are singletons; the top ten hold over 70%. The time point: sample taken at primary tumor resection. Without sorting, whole RNA was sequenced from tumor, nontumor lung or frozen PBMC. The V gene is TRBV12-3 or TRBV12-4, the J gene TRBJ1-1; TRBD1 matches 10 bases. The sample here was PBMCs, taken at surgery. This TCR was recovered from a male donor with early-stage non-small cell lung cancer. In nucleotides, the CDR3 is TGTGCCAGCAGCCGGGGGACAGGGGACACTGAAGCTTTCTTT. Its translation is CASSRGTGDTEAFF.